These 18 T cell receptor beta chains were sequenced from one sample in a study of blood T cell repertoires in COVID-19. The data were produced by immunoSEQ multiplex PCR, yet TCRdb's version contains in-frame clones alone and is incomplete. This sample has 150,000 to 200,000 clones; approximately 91% occur once, and the top ten carry roughly 0.82%. Sequencing was carried out using PBMCs or T cells enriched from blood (not recorded which). These receptor sequences come from a woman under 30 who had recovered from COVID-19.

This chain links TRBV7-5 with TRBJ1-1; the D call TRBD1 from the table was never checked on the DNA. TRBV7-5 is a recognized pseudogene. The CDR3 extends over 16 amino acids. The CDR3 coding sequence is TGTGCCAGAAGCTTAGTATACAGGGGGGAGAACACTGAAGCTTTCTTT. Its protein product is CARSLVYRGENTEAFF.

The chain links TRBV7-2 to TRBJ2-7; the D gene is possibly TRBD2 (6 bases). V lost 5 bases and J 3 bases, leaving 17 bases between the germline ends. The CDR3 loop spans 15 amino acids. Germline assignment: CDR1 SGHTA and CDR2 FQGNSA. In DNA, the CDR3 is TGTGCCAGCAGCCCCATCTGGGACTCACTCTACGAGCAGTACTTC. This codes for CASSPIWDSLYEQYF.

For the CDR3, the DNA is TGTGCCAGCAGCACACAGGGGACCTATGGCTACACCTTC. This encodes CASSTQGTYGYTF. The chain employs TRBV3-1 (or the pseudogene TRBV3-2) and TRBJ1-2; the match to TRBD1 covers 7 bases. CDR1 is LGHDT and CDR2 is YNNKEL in the germline V gene (reference sequence). The CDR3 length is 13 residues. V shed 5 bases and J 4 bases; nucleotides not matched to a gene: 4.

In nucleotides, the CDR3 is TGTGCCAGCAGTTACGCCCGCGTTCGTGGTGAAGCTTTCTTT. Its translation: CASSYARVRGEAFF. The chain joins TRBV6-5 to TRBJ1-1; D remains unclear. Germline lookup yields CDR1 MNHEY and CDR2 SVGAGI. The V end lost 2 bases, the J end lost 7 bases, and 14 bases lay between the germline ends. This CDR3 region has 14 residues.

The genes are TRBV28 and TRBJ2-6; D may be TRBD1 (5 bases). The CDR3 totals 14 residues. Germline values: CDR1 MDHEN, CDR2 SYDVKM. V was shortened by 6 bases and J by 0 bases, with 6 bases between the two germline ends. The DNA for the CDR3 is TGTGCCAGCAGGGACAACTCTGGGGCCAACGTCCTGACTTTC. Its protein is CASRDNSGANVLTF.

This chain joins TRBV2 and TRBJ2-5; tentative D call: TRBD2 (6 bases). V was pared by 6 bases and J by 0 bases, with 11 bases between. This CDR3 contains 14 residues. Germline CDR1 is SNHLY and CDR2 is FYNNEI. CDR3 in amino acids: CASRGLPYQETQYF. Written as DNA, the CDR3 is TGTGCCAGCAGGGGACTCCCGTACCAAGAGACCCAGTACTTC. The full variable domain, its missing parts supplied by reference TRBV2 and TRBJ2-5, is EPEVTQTPSHQVTQMGQEVILRCVPISNHLYFYWYRQILGQKVEFLVSFYNNEISEKSEIFDDQFSVERPDGSNFTLKIRSTKLEDSAMYFCASRGLPYQETQYFGPGTRLLVL.

The chain links TRBV11-2 to TRBJ2-1; 7 nucleotides agree with TRBD1. Germline lookup yields CDR1 SGHAT and CDR2 FQNNGV. The V and J ends lost 6 bases and 2 bases, in that order; junction bases with no gene match: 7. The length of the CDR3 is 15 residues. CDR3 protein: CASSSRDRPYNEQFF. The CDR3 DNA sequence: TGTGCCAGCAGTTCTCGGGACAGACCCTACAATGAGCAGTTCTTC.

The chain carries TRBV11-2 and TRBJ2-1; tentative D call: TRBD1 (6 bases). The germline V gene has CDR1 SGHAT and CDR2 FQNNGV. The CDR3 runs to 14 residues. The V and J ends lost 1 base and 10 bases respectively, with 14 bases between them. In nucleotides, the CDR3 is TGTGCCAGCAGCTTAGTTGGGGGCCAGGGGGAGCAGTTCTTC. As protein: CASSLVGGQGEQFF.

V is TRBV30 and J is TRBJ2-1, with 9 nucleotides matching TRBD2. The V segment lost 3 bases and the J segment 0 bases; nucleotides outside the gene matches: 6. This CDR3 region has 16 residues. CDR1 GTSNPN and CDR2 SVGIG come from the germline V gene (reference sequence). CDR3 nucleotides: TGTGCCTGGAGCACCCTTAGCGGGGGCTCCTACAATGAGCAGTTCTTC. Protein: CAWSTLSGGSYNEQFF.

This sequence joins TRBV5-5 and TRBJ1-4; TRBD1 matches at 11 bases. Losses at the gene ends were 1 base for V and 6 bases for J; bases not matched to a gene: 5. The germline V gene has CDR1 SGHKS and CDR2 YYEKEE (reference sequence). CDR3 length: 16 residues. The CDR3: CASSLFPGQGDEKLFF. CDR3 DNA: TGTGCCAGCAGCTTGTTCCCGGGACAGGGGGATGAAAAACTGTTTTTT.

This rearrangement joins TRBV7-3 to TRBJ2-3; 13 bases match TRBD2. Germline CDR1 is SGHTA and CDR2 is FQGTGA. The CDR3 runs 15 residues. V gave up 2 bases and J gave up 7 bases; unmatched junction bases: 3. The CDR3 spells CASSLGTSGTYTQYF. The CDR3 coding sequence is TGTGCCAGCAGCTTAGGGACTAGCGGGACTTATACGCAGTATTTT.

The chain recombines TRBV3-1 (or the pseudogene TRBV3-2) with TRBJ1-1, with D maybe TRBD1 (6 bases). The length of the CDR3 is 13 residues. The V gene lost 4 bases and the J gene lost 4 bases, with 10 bases spanning the gap. Germline V gives CDR1 LGHDT, CDR2 YNNKEL (reference sequence). CDR3 DNA sequence: TGTGCCAGCAGCCGCACAGGGCGCACTGAAGCTTTCTTT. Its protein is CASSRTGRTEAFF.

A single count supports this clone. The chain uses TRBV24-1 and TRBJ2-1; TRBD1 agrees at 7 bases. Germline loops: CDR1 KGHDR, CDR2 SFDVKD. V lost 3 bases, J lost 10 bases, and 2 bases stayed unmatched. There are 12 residues in the CDR3. CDR3 nucleotides: TGTGCCACCAGTGATACGGACAGGGAGCAGTTCTTC. This codes for CATSDTDREQFF.

The chain joins TRBV9 to TRBJ1-3; 10 bases are shared with TRBD1. The CDR3 spans 15 residues. J was trimmed by 5 bases and V by 7 bases; bases with no gene match: 9. Germline-derived CDR1 and CDR2 are SGDLS and YYNGEE. As DNA, the CDR3 is TGTGCCAGCGCGCCGGGACAGGGGTTTAGAAACACCATATATTTT. Residues: CASAPGQGFRNTIYF.

CDR3: CASSLGLALQETQYF. Written as DNA, the CDR3 is TGTGCCAGCAGCTTAGGACTAGCCCTACAAGAGACCCAGTACTTC. This sequence joins TRBV7-2 and TRBJ2-5; 7 nucleotides line up with TRBD2. After removal of 1 base from V and 2 bases from J, the junction contained 4 bases not matched to a gene. This CDR3 has 15 residues. The germline gives CDR1 SGHTA, CDR2 FQGNSA.

The rearrangement links TRBV7-6 to TRBJ2-7, with D unclear. CDR1 and CDR2 (germline): SGHVS, FNYEAQ. The CDR3 covers 13 residues. The V end lost 0 bases, the J end lost 5 bases, and 8 bases lay between the germline ends. Here the CDR3 DNA reads TGTGCCAGCAGCTTAGCGGCCGAAGACGAGCAGTACTTC. Encoded protein: CASSLAAEDEQYF.

This sequence joins TRBV4-3 and TRBJ1-5, with TRBD1 identical over 9 bases. CDR1 is LGHNA and CDR2 is YSLEER in the germline V gene. The V gene end was trimmed by 3 bases and the J gene end by 3 bases; junction bases not matched to a gene: 12. The CDR3 is made up of 18 amino acids. CDR3 in amino acids: CASSQYFDRGEFNQPQHF. The CDR3 nucleotides are TGCGCCAGCAGCCAGTATTTCGACAGGGGGGAATTCAATCAGCCCCAGCATTTT.

The chain has TRBV6-1 and TRBJ2-7; tentative D call: TRBD1 (5 bases). The CDR3 spans 16 residues. Germline values: CDR1 MNHNS, CDR2 SASEGT. The V end lost 2 bases, the J end lost 4 bases, and 18 bases lay between the germline ends. CDR3 nucleotides: TGTGCCAGCAGTGAAACCAGCGAATGGGGCTGGTACGAGCAGTACTTC. It codes for CASSETSEWGWYEQYF.